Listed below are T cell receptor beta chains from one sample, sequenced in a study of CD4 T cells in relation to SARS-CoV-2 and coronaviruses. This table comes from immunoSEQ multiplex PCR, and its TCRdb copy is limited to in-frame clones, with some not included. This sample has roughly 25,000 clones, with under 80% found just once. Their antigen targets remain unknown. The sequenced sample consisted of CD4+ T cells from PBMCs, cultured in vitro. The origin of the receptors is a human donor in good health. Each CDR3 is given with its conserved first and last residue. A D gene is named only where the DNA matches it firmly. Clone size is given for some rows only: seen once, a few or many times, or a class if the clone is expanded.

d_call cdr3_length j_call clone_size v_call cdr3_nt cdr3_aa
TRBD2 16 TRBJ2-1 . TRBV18 TGTGCCAGCTCACTTAGCGGGAGTGAGTCCTACAATGAGCAGTTCTTC CASSLSGSESYNEQFF
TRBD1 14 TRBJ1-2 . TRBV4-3 TGCGCCAGCAGCCAAGGGAGGGACAGGGATGTCTACACCTTC CASSQGRDRDVYTF
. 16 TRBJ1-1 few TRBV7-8 TGTGCCAGCAGCTTTACTTGGGGCATCCGGGGCACTGAAGCTTTCTTT CASSFTWGIRGTEAFF
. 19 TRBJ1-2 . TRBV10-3 TGTGCCATCAGTGAGTTGCGCCCCCTCACCACAAGGGACGACTATGGCTACACCTTC CAISELRPLTTRDDYGYTF
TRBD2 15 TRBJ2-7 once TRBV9 TGTGCCAGCAGTAAAGGAGGTAGCGGGAGCCACGAGCAGTACTTC CASSKGGSGSHEQYF
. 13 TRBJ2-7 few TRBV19 TGTGCCAGTAGTATAGGGGGTCACGGCGAGCAGTACTTC CASSIGGHGEQYF
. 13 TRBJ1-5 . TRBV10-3 TGTGCCATCAGCCAGACAGAGAATCAGCCCCAGCATTTT CAISQTENQPQHF
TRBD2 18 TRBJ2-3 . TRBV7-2 TGTGCCAGCAGAAAGGGGGTTAGCGGGGGGGGTGGCTCTGATACGCAGTATTTT CASRKGVSGGGGSDTQYF
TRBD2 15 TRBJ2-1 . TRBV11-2 TGTGCCAGTGGGGGGGGGACTAGCGGATTCAATGAGCAGTTCTTC CASGGGTSGFNEQFF
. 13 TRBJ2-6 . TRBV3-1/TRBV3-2 TGTGCCAGCAGCCCGGCGGAAGGGAACGTCCTGACTTTC CASSPAEGNVLTF
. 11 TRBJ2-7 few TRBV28 TGTGCCAGCTCGCTATACTACGAGCAGTACTTC CASSLYYEQYF
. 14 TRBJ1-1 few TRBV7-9 TGTGCCAGCAGCTTATCGACAGAGAACACTGAAGCTTTCTTT CASSLSTENTEAFF
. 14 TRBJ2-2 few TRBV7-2 TGTGCCAGCAGCTTCCGGATGCGGACCGGGGAGCTGTTTTTT CASSFRMRTGELFF
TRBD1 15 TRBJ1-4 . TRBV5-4 TGTGCCAGCAGCTCCGGACAGGCGGTGGGGGAAAAACTGTTTTTT CASSSGQAVGEKLFF
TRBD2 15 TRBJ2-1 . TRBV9 TGTGCCAGCAGCGTTACCGGGACTAGCTACAATGAGCAGTTCTTC CASSVTGTSYNEQFF
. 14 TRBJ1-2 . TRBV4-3 TGCGCCAGCAGCCACAATATCGGAGAATATGGCTACACCTTC CASSHNIGEYGYTF
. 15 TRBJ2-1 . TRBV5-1 TGCGCCAGCAGCCTGGGCCGTCAGCAGGGCAATGAGCAGTTCTTC CASSLGRQQGNEQFF
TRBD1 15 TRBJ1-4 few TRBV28 TGTGCCAGCAGTCTGCCGGGACAGGACCATGAAAAACTGTTTTTT CASSLPGQDHEKLFF
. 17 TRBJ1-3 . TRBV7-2 TGTGCCAGCAGCTTGGTTGCAAACCGTCACTCTGGAAACACCATATATTTT CASSLVANRHSGNTIYF
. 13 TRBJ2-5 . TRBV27 TGTGCCAGCAGCCGTCAGTACCAAGAGACCCAGTACTTC CASSRQYQETQYF
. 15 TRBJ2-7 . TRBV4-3 TGCGCCAGCAGCCAAGGAGTAGGGCAGGGCTACGAGCAGTACTTC CASSQGVGQGYEQYF
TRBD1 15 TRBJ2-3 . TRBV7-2 TGTGCCAGCAGCTTCTTAGGACAGGCCACAGATACGCAGTATTTT CASSFLGQATDTQYF
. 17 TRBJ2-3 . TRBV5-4 TGTGCCAGCAGCCTAGGGGGGAGTCCGAGGGGCACAGATACGCAGTATTTT CASSLGGSPRGTDTQYF
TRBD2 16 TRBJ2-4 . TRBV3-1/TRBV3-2 TGTGCCAGCAGCCAACTCTCGGGGGGGCCCAAAAACATTCAGTACTTC CASSQLSGGPKNIQYF
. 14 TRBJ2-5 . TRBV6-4 TGTGCCAGCAGTCAAAACGGAGGGGCTGAGACCCAGTACTTC CASSQNGGAETQYF
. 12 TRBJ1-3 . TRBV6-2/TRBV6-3 TGTGCCAGCAGTACAGGCGGAAACACCATATATTTT CASSTGGNTIYF
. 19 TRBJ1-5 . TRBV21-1 TGTGCCAGCAGCAAGGTGACGGGCCTGGACCCTTATAGCAATCAGCCCCAGCATTTT CASSKVTGLDPYSNQPQHF
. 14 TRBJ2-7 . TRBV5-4 TGTGCCAGCAGCTTATGGGGCCTCTCCTACGAGCAGTACTTC CASSLWGLSYEQYF
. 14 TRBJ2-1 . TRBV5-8 TGTGCCAGCAGCTTTTCCCTAGATAACAATGAGCAGTTCTTC CASSFSLDNNEQFF
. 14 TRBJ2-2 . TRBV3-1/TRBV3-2 TGTGCCAGCAGGAGGACAGAGGGTATCGGGGAGCTGTTTTTT CASRRTEGIGELFF
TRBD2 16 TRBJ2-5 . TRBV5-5 TGTGCCAGCAGCTTGGCCGGAGCGGGGGGGCGAGAGACCCAGTACTTC CASSLAGAGGRETQYF
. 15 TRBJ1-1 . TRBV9 TGTGCCAGCAGCGTAGGCACACCAGTGAACACTGAAGCTTTCTTT CASSVGTPVNTEAFF
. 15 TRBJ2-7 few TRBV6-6 TGTGCCAGCAGGATAGGGACTGCTTATTCCTACGAGCAGTACTTC CASRIGTAYSYEQYF
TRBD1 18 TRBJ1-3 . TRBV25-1 TGTGCCAGCAGTGGCTTTTCCGGACAGGGAGGTTCTGGAAACACCATATATTTT CASSGFSGQGGSGNTIYF
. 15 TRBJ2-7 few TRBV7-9 TGTGCCAGCAGCCCTAGGGGCCGCGGCGACTACGAGCAGTACTTC CASSPRGRGDYEQYF
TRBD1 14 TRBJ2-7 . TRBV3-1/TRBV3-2 TGTGCCAGCAGCCAAGGACAGGGGTATGACGAGCAGTACTTC CASSQGQGYDEQYF
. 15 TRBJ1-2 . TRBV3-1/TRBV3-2 TGTGCCAGCAGCCAAGGAGGGTCGGGCTTCTATGGCTACACCTTC CASSQGGSGFYGYTF
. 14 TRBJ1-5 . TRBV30 TGTGCCTGGAGTCCAGTGAATAGCAATCAGCCCCAGCATTTT CAWSPVNSNQPQHF
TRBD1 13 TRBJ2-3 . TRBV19 TGTGCCAGTAGTCCTCAGGGGGCTGATACGCAGTATTTT CASSPQGADTQYF
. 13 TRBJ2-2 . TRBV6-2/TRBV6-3 TGTGCCAGCAGTTACGATGGGAACGGGGAGCTGTTTTTT CASSYDGNGELFF
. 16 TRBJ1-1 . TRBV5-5 TGTGCCAGCAGCTTGTACTTCTTGGCTCAGGGAGTTGAAGCTTTCTTT CASSLYFLAQGVEAFF
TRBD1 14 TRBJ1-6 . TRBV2 TGTGCCAGCAGCCGCAGGACAGGGGCTTCACCCCTCCACTTT CASSRRTGASPLHF
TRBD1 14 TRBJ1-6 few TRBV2 TGTGCCAGCAGGGAAGACAGGGGCGGTTCACCCCTCCACTTT CASREDRGGSPLHF
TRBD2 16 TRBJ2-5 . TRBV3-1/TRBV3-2 TGTGCCAGCAGCCAAGCCAGACTAGCGGGAGCCGAGACCCAGTACTTC CASSQARLAGAETQYF
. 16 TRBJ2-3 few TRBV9 TGTGCCAGCAGCGTAGCGGTTCTCTCCGGCACAGATACGCAGTATTTT CASSVAVLSGTDTQYF
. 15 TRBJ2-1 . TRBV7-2 TGTGCCAGCAGCTTATCCCCAGGACGGGCGGGTGAGCAGTTCTTC CASSLSPGRAGEQFF
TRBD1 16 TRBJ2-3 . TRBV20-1 TGCAGTGCTAGTGGGGAGGACAGGGGGGTCACAGATACGCAGTATTTT CSASGEDRGVTDTQYF
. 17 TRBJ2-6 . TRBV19 TGTGCCAGTAGTATAGTGGGCAGGGTCTCTGGGGCCAACGTCCTGACTTTC CASSIVGRVSGANVLTF
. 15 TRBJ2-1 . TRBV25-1 TGTGCCAGCAGTGGCCAAGAACTTGCCTACAATGAGCAGTTCTTC CASSGQELAYNEQFF